This entry lists 19 T cell receptor beta chains sequenced from one sample in a study of OX40 agonist ivuxolimab in advanced cancers. TCRdb's table, derived via immunoSEQ multiplex PCR, lists solely in-frame clones and lacks some. The table has approximately 59,000 clones, 75% to 90% seen once. The material was CD4+ or CD8+ T cells sorted from blood, obtained in a trial of the OX40 agonist ivuxolimab. The origin of the receptors is an adult with an advanced solid tumor such as melanoma, head and neck, liver or kidney cancer.

The V call is TRBV27, the J call TRBJ2-3; D ambiguous. CDR1 and CDR2 (germline): MNHEY, SMNVEV (reference sequence). V dropped 8 bases and J dropped 6 bases, with 18 bases sitting between them. The CDR3 runs 14 residues. The CDR3 region is CASSSGYWWDTQYF. The CDR3 DNA follows: TGTGCCAGCTCCTCGGGTTACTGGTGGGATACGCAGTATTTT.

This CDR3 is CAIRSTSGSVNEQFF. The CDR3 nucleotides are TGTGCCATCAGGTCTACTAGCGGGAGCGTTAATGAGCAGTTCTTC. The chain has TRBV10-3 and TRBJ2-1; 11 positions agree with TRBD2. The CDR3 loop spans 15 amino acids. J gave up 7 bases and V 6 bases, and 8 bases lay outside the gene matches. Per germline, CDR1 ENHRY and CDR2 SYGVKD.

The gene calls are TRBV9 and TRBJ1-4, with D possibly TRBD1 on 5 matching bases. The CDR3 contains 17 residues. In germline, CDR1 is SGDLS, CDR2 YYNGEE. The V end was cut by 0 bases, the J end by 3 bases, with 15 bases between. Here the CDR3 DNA reads TGTGCCAGCAGCGTAGGGAGGGGCGCGGGGGCTAATGAAAAACTGTTTTTT. Translating it yields CASSVGRGAGANEKLFF.

The J gene is TRBJ2-5, the V gene TRBV28, with 7 bases aligning to TRBD1. Trimming at V came to 8 bases and at J to 4 bases, leaving 7 bases not matched to a gene. The CDR3 loop spans 13 amino acids. The germline V gene has CDR1 MDHEN and CDR2 SYDVKM. In DNA form, the CDR3 reads TGTGCCAGCGGGGACAGTGCAGTAGAGACCCAGTACTTC. Protein sequence: CASGDSAVETQYF. Supplemented by reference TRBV28 and TRBJ2-5, the full variable domain reads DVKVTQSSRYLVKRTGEKVFLECVQDMDHENMFWYRQDPGLGLRLIYFSYDVKMKEKGDIPEGYSVSREKKERFSLILESASTNQTSMYLCASGDSAVETQYFGPGTRLLVL.

The table lists this clone with a count of one. The rearrangement links TRBV11-1 to TRBJ2-3; D perhaps matches TRBD1 (5 bases). Germline V gives CDR1 SGHAT, CDR2 FQDESV (reference sequence). The CDR3 covers 14 residues. V was clipped by 4 bases and J by 0 bases, with 8 bases between them. The CDR3 region is CASSWGRSTDTQYF. For the CDR3, the DNA is TGTGCCAGCAGCTGGGGCCGGAGCACAGATACGCAGTATTTT.

This chain uses TRBV7-9 with TRBJ2-2; D call uncertain. The V end lost 5 bases, the J end lost 1 base, and 14 bases lay between the germline ends. Germline loops: CDR1 SEHNR, CDR2 FQNEAQ (reference sequence). The CDR3 consists of 16 residues. CDR3 in DNA: TGTGCCAGCAGCCGACACCAATCGGGGAACACCGGGGAGCTGTTTTTT. Its protein product is CASSRHQSGNTGELFF.

The chain uses TRBV15 and TRBJ2-1; no firm D call. This CDR3 is built from 14 residues. CDR1 is LNHNV and CDR2 is YYDKDF in the germline V gene (reference sequence). Between the trimmed V and J ends, which lost 0 bases and 8 bases, there was a span of 11 bases. The CDR3 DNA reads as TGTGCCACCAGCAGAGATGTTGGAGCAGATGAGCAGTTCTTC. Its protein product is CATSRDVGADEQFF.

The J gene is TRBJ2-5, the V gene TRBV2; D gene ambiguous. The CDR3 runs to 12 residues. V dropped 0 bases and J dropped 4 bases, with 3 bases sitting between them. The germline V gene has CDR1 SNHLY and CDR2 FYNNEI. This CDR3 reads CASSEARETQYF. CDR3 DNA: TGTGCCAGCAGTGAAGCGCGAGAGACCCAGTACTTC.

The chain joins TRBV19 to TRBJ1-1; 7 positions match TRBD1. Per the germline V gene, CDR1 is LNHDA and CDR2 is SQIVND (reference sequence). Germline trimming cut 5 bases from V and 3 bases from J; bases unmatched to any gene: 6. The CDR3 is 14 residues long. The CDR3 DNA reads as TGTGCCAGTAGTCCCAGACAGGGTCACACTGAAGCTTTCTTT. Residues: CASSPRQGHTEAFF.

The sample holds one count of this clone. The rearrangement uses TRBV30 and TRBJ2-1; 8 nucleotides align to TRBD2. CDR3 length: 16 residues. The J segment lost 4 bases and the V segment lost 3 bases, leaving 11 bases of the junction unmatched. The V gene's germline CDR1 is GTSNPN and CDR2 SVGIG (reference sequence). CDR3 DNA sequence: TGTGCCTGGAGCGGTCGGTCTAGCGGGTTGTACAATGAGCAGTTCTTC. Protein sequence: CAWSGRSSGLYNEQFF.

This clone showed up just a few times. This chain links TRBV5-1 with TRBJ2-3; D could derive from TRBD1 or TRBD2 (5 bases each). The length of the CDR3 is 14 residues. From germline, CDR1 is SGHRS and CDR2 YFSETQ. V shed 1 base and J shed 2 bases, with 8 bases lying between them. The CDR3 nucleotides are TGCGCCAGCAGCTTGAGTGGGACCACAGATACGCAGTATTTT. Protein product: CASSLSGTTDTQYF. Full variable domain (remainder filled in from reference TRBV5-1 and TRBJ2-3): KAGVTQTPRYLIKTRGQQVTLSCSPISGHRSVSWYQQTPGQGLQFLFEYFSETQRNKGNFPGRFSGRQFSNSRSEMNVSTLELGDSALYLCASSLSGTTDTQYFGPGTRLTVL.

The J gene is TRBJ2-5, the V gene TRBV18; D remains ambiguous. This CDR3 spans 13 amino acids. CDR1 and CDR2 (germline): KGHSH, LQKENI. V dropped 2 bases and J dropped 5 bases, with 9 bases sitting between them. The CDR3 sequence is CASSPTGWETQYF. The DNA of the CDR3 is TGTGCCAGCTCACCAACGGGTTGGGAGACCCAGTACTTC.

The J gene is TRBJ2-7, the V gene TRBV30; D might be TRBD1 (5 bases). The CDR3 is 15 residues long. The germline V gene has CDR1 GTSNPN and CDR2 SVGIG (reference sequence). Trimming left V 2 bases short and J 6 bases short, with 20 bases between. CDR3 DNA: TGTGCCTGGAGTAAATTTCCCCGGATGGGGCTCGAGCAGTACTTC. This gives the protein CAWSKFPRMGLEQYF.

This sequence joins TRBV27 and TRBJ2-2; 16 bases are shared with TRBD2. Germline lookup yields CDR1 MNHEY and CDR2 SMNVEV (reference sequence). Trimming removed 7 bases from V and 3 bases from J; junction bases left unmatched: 5. The CDR3 loop spans 17 amino acids. The DNA for the CDR3 is TGTGCCAGCACCCAGGGACTAGCGGGAGGGTACACCGGGGAGCTGTTTTTT. Encoded protein: CASTQGLAGGYTGELFF.

The chain carries TRBV4-1 and TRBJ2-5, with D maybe TRBD2 (5 bases). CDR3 length: 16 residues. V was trimmed by 0 bases and J by 11 bases, leaving 22 bases between them. Germline V gene lookup returns CDR1 MGHRA and CDR2 YSYEKL. The chain's CDR3 is CASSQDQTSGRRAQYF. The CDR3 bases are TGCGCCAGCAGCCAAGATCAAACTAGTGGGCGCCGAGCTCAGTACTTC.

J is TRBJ1-1 and V is TRBV6-6; D possibly corresponds to TRBD1 (6 bases). The CDR3 has 14 residues. The V and J ends lost 3 bases and 3 bases respectively, with 11 bases between them. CDR1 and CDR2 from the germline V gene are MNHNY and SVGAGI (reference sequence). The CDR3: CASSYTGWDTEAFF. CDR3 nucleotide sequence: TGTGCCAGCAGTTATACAGGGTGGGACACTGAAGCTTTCTTT.

The chain is built from TRBV7-3 and TRBJ2-2; the D gene is possibly TRBD1 (5 bases). The CDR3 extends over 13 amino acids. Per germline, CDR1 SGHTA and CDR2 FQGTGA. V dropped 7 bases and J dropped 4 bases, with 10 bases sitting between them. DNA of the CDR3: TGTGCCAGCACTGACAGTCCCACCGGGGAGCTGTTTTTT. This gives the protein CASTDSPTGELFF.

The CDR3 coding sequence is TGCGCCAGCAGCCAAGGCCCGACAGGCCCTAGCACAGATACGCAGTATTTT. Its translation is CASSQGPTGPSTDTQYF. The chain carries TRBV4-1 and TRBJ2-3, with a possible D match to TRBD1 (6 bases). Germline V CDR1 and CDR2: MGHRA, YSYEKL. This CDR3 comprises 17 residues. The V end lost 1 base, the J end lost 0 bases, and 14 bases lay between the germline ends.

V usage is TRBV4-3 and J usage is TRBJ2-5, with 10 bases matching TRBD1. Unmatched junction bases numbered 6, after V lost 3 bases and J lost 2 bases. The CDR3 has 16 residues. Germline CDR1 is LGHNA and CDR2 is YSLEER. This CDR3 is CASSHGTGAPQETQYF. The DNA of the CDR3 is TGCGCCAGCAGCCATGGGACAGGGGCACCTCAAGAGACCCAGTACTTC.